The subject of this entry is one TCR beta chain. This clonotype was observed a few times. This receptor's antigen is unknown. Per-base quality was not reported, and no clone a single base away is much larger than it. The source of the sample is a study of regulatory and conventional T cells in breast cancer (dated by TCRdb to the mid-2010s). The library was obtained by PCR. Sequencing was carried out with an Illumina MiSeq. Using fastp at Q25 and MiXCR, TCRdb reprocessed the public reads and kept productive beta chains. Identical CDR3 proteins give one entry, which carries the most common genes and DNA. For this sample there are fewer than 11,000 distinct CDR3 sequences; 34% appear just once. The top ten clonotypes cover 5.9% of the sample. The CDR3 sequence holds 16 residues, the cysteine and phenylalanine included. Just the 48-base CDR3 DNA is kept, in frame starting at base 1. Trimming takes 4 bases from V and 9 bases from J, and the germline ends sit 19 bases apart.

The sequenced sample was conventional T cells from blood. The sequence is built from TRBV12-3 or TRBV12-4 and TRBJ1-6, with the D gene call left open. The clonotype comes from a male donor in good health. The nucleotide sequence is TGTGCCAGCAGTTCAGACATGGCAGGAGGGCGTTCACCCCTCCACTTT. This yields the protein CASSSDMAGGRSPLHF.